A selection of T cell receptor beta chains follows, all from one sample in a study of identical twins. From the 5' RACE reads, TCRdb called clonotypes with MiXCR, one entry per CDR3 protein. Of about 530,000 distinct CDR3 sequences in the sample, nearly 15% were seen once. These same records also appear under a second study, on yellow fever vaccine responses in identical twins.

The sample taken for sequencing was CD4+ T cells sorted from blood. These TCRs come from a woman under 30 in good health. The CDR3 runs from the conserved cysteine through the conserved F or W. D genes are given only for firm matches. Expanded clones get a size class; other rows say once, few or many, or leave the size out.

cdr3_aa: CASRRIGTGELFF; cdr3_nt: TGTGCCAGCAGGAGGATCGGCACCGGGGAGCTGTTTTTT; v_call: TRBV28; j_call: TRBJ2-2; clone_size: many; d_call: -
cdr3_aa: CASSQDIWDYTDTQYF; cdr3_nt: TGTGCCAGCAGCCAAGACATATGGGACTACACAGATACGCAGTATTTT; v_call: TRBV3-1; j_call: TRBJ2-3; clone_size: few; d_call: TRBD2
cdr3_aa: CAIRSRSEQFF; cdr3_nt: TGTGCCATCCGGTCTAGGAGTGAGCAGTTCTTC; v_call: TRBV12-3/TRBV12-4; j_call: TRBJ2-1; clone_size: once; d_call: -
cdr3_aa: CASSRSGTLDSPLHF; cdr3_nt: TGCGCCAGCAGCCGATCCGGGACGTTAGATTCACCCCTCCACTTT; v_call: TRBV4-1; j_call: TRBJ1-6; clone_size: few; d_call: -
cdr3_aa: CASSLVGPGWSNQPQHF; cdr3_nt: TGTGCCAGCAGTTTAGTAGGACCCGGGTGGAGCAATCAGCCCCAGCATTTT; v_call: TRBV27; j_call: TRBJ1-5; clone_size: -; d_call: -
cdr3_aa: CSASLWLAGGPEQYF; cdr3_nt: TGCAGTGCTAGTTTGTGGCTAGCGGGAGGGCCCGAGCAGTACTTC; v_call: TRBV20-1; j_call: TRBJ2-7; clone_size: many; d_call: TRBD2
cdr3_aa: CSASPSGRAREQFF; cdr3_nt: TGCAGTGCTAGTCCTAGCGGGAGGGCCAGGGAGCAGTTCTTC; v_call: TRBV20-1; j_call: TRBJ2-1; clone_size: few; d_call: TRBD2
cdr3_aa: CSASRTGGTYEQYF; cdr3_nt: TGCAGTGCCAGCCGGACAGGAGGTACCTACGAGCAGTACTTC; v_call: TRBV20-1; j_call: TRBJ2-7; clone_size: few; d_call: TRBD1
cdr3_aa: CAISPDTDTQYF; cdr3_nt: TGTGCCATCAGTCCAGACACTGATACGCAGTATTTT; v_call: TRBV10-3; j_call: TRBJ2-3; clone_size: few; d_call: -
cdr3_aa: CSAAMGGSYNSPLHF; cdr3_nt: TGCAGTGCTGCTATGGGGGGCTCCTATAATTCACCCCTCCACTTT; v_call: TRBV20-1; j_call: TRBJ1-6; clone_size: -; d_call: -
cdr3_aa: CASSFGSGRETQYF; cdr3_nt: TGTGCCAGCAGCTTCGGTAGCGGGAGAGAGACCCAGTACTTC; v_call: TRBV11-2; j_call: TRBJ2-5; clone_size: few; d_call: TRBD2
cdr3_aa: CASSSGRFTDTQYF; cdr3_nt: TGTGCCAGCAGTTCCGGTCGGTTCACAGATACGCAGTATTTT; v_call: TRBV12-3/TRBV12-4; j_call: TRBJ2-3; clone_size: -; d_call: -
cdr3_aa: CASSQWTVLAAGDEQFF; cdr3_nt: TGCGCCAGCAGCCAGTGGACCGTACTAGCGGCTGGGGATGAGCAGTTCTTC; v_call: TRBV4-1; j_call: TRBJ2-1; clone_size: -; d_call: TRBD2
cdr3_aa: CASRREAGQETQYF; cdr3_nt: TGTGCCAGCAGAAGAGAGGCAGGACAAGAGACCCAGTACTTC; v_call: TRBV11-2; j_call: TRBJ2-5; clone_size: -; d_call: -
cdr3_aa: CASSPGQTNEKLFF; cdr3_nt: TGTGCCAGCAGTCCGGGACAGACCAATGAAAAACTGTTTTTT; v_call: TRBV7-9; j_call: TRBJ1-4; clone_size: many; d_call: TRBD1
cdr3_aa: CASSQVEVRRDTQYF; cdr3_nt: TGTGCCAGCAGCCAGGTGGAGGTGAGGAGAGATACGCAGTATTTT; v_call: TRBV14; j_call: TRBJ2-3; clone_size: -; d_call: -
cdr3_aa: CATSIAGNTGELFF; cdr3_nt: TGTGCCACCAGTATAGCGGGGAACACCGGGGAGCTGTTTTTT; v_call: TRBV24-1; j_call: TRBJ2-2; clone_size: -; d_call: TRBD2
cdr3_aa: CASSSWGNYEQYF; cdr3_nt: TGTGCCAGCAGTTCCTGGGGCAACTACGAGCAGTACTTC; v_call: TRBV7-8; j_call: TRBJ2-7; clone_size: -; d_call: -
cdr3_aa: CASSPAQGYEQYF; cdr3_nt: TGTGCCAGCTCACCGGCGCAGGGCTACGAGCAGTACTTC; v_call: TRBV18; j_call: TRBJ2-7; clone_size: -; d_call: -
cdr3_aa: CSARSIAGGVYNEQFF; cdr3_nt: TGCAGTGCTAGATCTATAGCGGGAGGTGTCTACAATGAGCAGTTCTTC; v_call: TRBV20-1; j_call: TRBJ2-1; clone_size: few; d_call: TRBD2